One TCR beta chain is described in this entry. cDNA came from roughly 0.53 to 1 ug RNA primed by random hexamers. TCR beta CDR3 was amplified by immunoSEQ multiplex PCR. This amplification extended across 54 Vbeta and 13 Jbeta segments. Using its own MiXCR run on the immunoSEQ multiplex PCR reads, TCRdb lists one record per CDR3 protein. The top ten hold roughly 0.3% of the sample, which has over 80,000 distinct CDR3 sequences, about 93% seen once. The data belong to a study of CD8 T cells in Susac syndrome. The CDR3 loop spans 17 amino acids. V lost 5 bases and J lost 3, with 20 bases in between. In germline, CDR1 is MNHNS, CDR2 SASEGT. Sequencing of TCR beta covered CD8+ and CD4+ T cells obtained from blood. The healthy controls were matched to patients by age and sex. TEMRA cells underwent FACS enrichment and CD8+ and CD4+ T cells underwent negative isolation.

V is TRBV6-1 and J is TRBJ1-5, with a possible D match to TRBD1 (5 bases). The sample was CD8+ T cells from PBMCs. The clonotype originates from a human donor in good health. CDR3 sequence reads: CASSTRFSPGPNQPQHF. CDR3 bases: TGTGCCAGCAGTACCCGCTTTAGTCCGGGGCCCAATCAGCCCCAGCATTTT.